Presented here are 30 T cell receptor beta chains from one specimen sequenced in a study of OX40 agonist ivuxolimab in advanced cancers. The method was immunoSEQ multiplex PCR; TCRdb's version includes in-frame clones alone and lacks a portion of them. Of about 97,000 clones in the sample, 86% were seen once. This specimen was CD4+ or CD8+ T cells sorted from blood, taken in a trial of the OX40 agonist ivuxolimab. The receptors shown here come from an adult with an advanced solid tumor such as melanoma, head and neck, liver or kidney cancer.

J is TRBJ1-1 and V is TRBV7-2; TRBD1 is a possible D gene (6 bases). The CDR3 is 16 residues long. Germline CDR1 reads SGHTA; CDR2 reads FQGNSA. V dropped 2 bases and J dropped 4 bases, with 17 bases sitting between them. The CDR3 is CASSLFRPGGGTEAFF. CDR3 in DNA: TGTGCCAGCAGCTTATTTAGGCCGGGGGGCGGCACTGAAGCTTTCTTT.

CDR3 region: CASSLADGYEQYF. The CDR3 nucleotides are TGTGCCAGCAGCTTAGCGGACGGTTACGAGCAGTACTTC. The chain recombines TRBV7-9 with TRBJ2-7, with unresolved D. The CDR3 runs 13 residues. The V end was cut by 0 bases, the J end by 4 bases, with 7 bases between. Germline CDR1 and CDR2: SEHNR and FQNEAQ (reference sequence).

The rearrangement joins TRBV19 to TRBJ2-7, with a tentative D call TRBD2 (6 bases). The CDR3 totals 11 residues. Germline V gives CDR1 LNHDA, CDR2 SQIVND (reference sequence). Trimming took off 9 bases at V and 7 bases at J, with 13 bases between the two ends. The CDR3 is CARIFGREQYF. The CDR3 DNA sequence: TGTGCCAGGATCTTCGGGAGAGAGCAGTACTTC.

The chain joins TRBV7-6 to TRBJ2-1, with D possibly being TRBD1 (5 bases). The CDR3 is made up of 13 amino acids. The germline V gene encodes CDR1 SGHVS and CDR2 FNYEAQ. Trimming removed 6 bases from V and 9 bases from J, with 15 bases in between. The CDR3 DNA reads as TGTGCCAGCAGTAAGCAGGGAACGGGTGAGCAGTTCTTC. Protein: CASSKQGTGEQFF.

The V and J genes are TRBV10-1 and TRBJ2-3, with D possibly being TRBD1 or TRBD2 (6 bases each). The length of the CDR3 is 16 residues. V lost 5 bases and J 3 bases, leaving 18 bases between the germline ends. Germline-derived CDR1 and CDR2 are WNHNN and SYGVQD (reference sequence). CDR3 protein: CASSPGNGGGTDTQYF. CDR3 sequence (DNA): TGCGCCAGCAGTCCAGGGAACGGAGGGGGAACAGATACGCAGTATTTT.

This chain connects TRBV18 to TRBJ2-5; D not certain. The germline V and J ends were trimmed by 1 base and 2 bases, with 5 bases remaining between them. Germline V CDR1 and CDR2: KGHSH, LQKENI. This CDR3 is built from 13 residues. CDR3 bases: TGTGCCAGCTCACCACGGTTTCAAGAGACCCAGTACTTC. It is translated as CASSPRFQETQYF.

This clone was seen a single time. The chain couples TRBV5-1 to TRBJ1-3; tentative D call: TRBD1 (6 bases). Between the trimmed V and J ends, which lost 2 bases and 0 bases, there was a span of 15 bases. CDR3 size: 17 residues. From germline, CDR1 is SGHRS and CDR2 YFSETQ. The CDR3 sequence is CASSFQTGEISGNTIYF. The CDR3 nucleotides read TGCGCCAGCAGCTTCCAGACAGGAGAGATCTCTGGAAACACCATATATTTT.

The chain joins TRBV5-4 to TRBJ2-1; D is ambiguous. Germline CDR1 and CDR2: SGHNT and YYREEE (reference sequence). V was clipped by 4 bases and J by 5 bases, with 16 bases between them. The CDR3 sequence is 15 residues long. Here the CDR3 DNA reads TGTGCCAGCAGCAGAAACCCTACCGATAACAATGAGCAGTTCTTC. It is translated as CASSRNPTDNNEQFF. Drawing the rest from reference TRBV5-4 and TRBJ2-1, the complete variable domain is ETGVTQSPTHLIKTRGQQVTLRCSSQSGHNTVSWYQQALGQGPQFIFQYYREEENGRGNFPPRFSGLQFPNYSSELNVNALELDDSALYLCASSRNPTDNNEQFFGPGTRLTVL.

V is TRBV2 and J is TRBJ1-2; D might be TRBD1 (5 bases). In germline, CDR1 is SNHLY, CDR2 FYNNEI. This CDR3 comprises 12 residues. V was clipped by 6 bases and J by 4 bases, with 9 bases between them. The CDR3 DNA reads TGTGCCAGCAGACAGGATGCCTATGGCTACACCTTC. This codes for CASRQDAYGYTF. Drawing the rest from reference TRBV2 and TRBJ1-2, the complete variable domain is EPEVTQTPSHQVTQMGQEVILRCVPISNHLYFYWYRQILGQKVEFLVSFYNNEISEKSEIFDDQFSVERPDGSNFTLKIRSTKLEDSAMYFCASRQDAYGYTFGSGTRLTVV.

The rearrangement joins TRBV6-5 to TRBJ2-6, with no clear D. CDR3 size: 15 residues. Germline V gives CDR1 MNHEY, CDR2 SVGAGI. Trimming stripped 7 bases from V and 0 bases from J, with 10 bases between. In DNA form, the CDR3 reads TGTGCCAGCATTGGGAAATTCTCTGGGGCCAACGTCCTGACTTTC. This gives the protein CASIGKFSGANVLTF.

Notes on this clone: A read error may account for a junction end that differs from germline. This rearrangement joins TRBV27 to TRBJ2-7; D not certain. The CDR3 loop spans 13 amino acids. Germline CDR1 MNHEY, CDR2 SMNVEV (reference sequence). CDR3 loop: CASSLSSSNEQYF. CDR3 coding DNA: TGTGCCAGCAGTTTATCCTCCTCCAACGAGCAGTACTTC.

V is TRBV6-5 and J is TRBJ1-2; 7 nucleotides agree with TRBD1. Germline CDR1 reads MNHEY; CDR2 reads SVGAGI. There are 11 residues in the CDR3. V dropped 8 bases and J dropped 8; count of bases not matched to a gene: 5. CDR3 sequence (DNA): TGTGCCAGCCAACGACAGGGCGGCTACACCTTC. The encoded protein is CASQRQGGYTF.

This chain uses TRBV29-1 with TRBJ1-2; D ambiguous. Germline assignment: CDR1 SQVTM and CDR2 ANQGSEA. There are 13 residues in the CDR3. V lost 3 bases to trimming and J lost 9 bases, with 17 bases between them. In nucleotides, the CDR3 is TGCAGCGTTGAGAGGTGGATCGGCGGTAGCTACACCTTC. Its translation is CSVERWIGGSYTF.

This chain connects TRBV10-3 to TRBJ1-1; 7 bases fit TRBD1. Germline lookup yields CDR1 ENHRY and CDR2 SYGVKD. Trimming at V came to 4 bases and at J to 4 bases, leaving 6 bases not matched to a gene. CDR3 length equals 14 residues. Here the CDR3 reads CAISGDSRVTEAFF. The DNA of the CDR3 is TGTGCCATCAGTGGGGACAGTAGAGTCACTGAAGCTTTCTTT.

V gene TRBV7-2 combines with J gene TRBJ1-1; 7 bases align to TRBD1. The junction had 14 bases not matched to a gene; V was cut back by 5 bases and J by 11 bases. The CDR3 is 14 amino acids. The V gene's germline CDR1 is SGHTA and CDR2 FQGNSA. The CDR3 DNA reads TGTGCCAGCAGCCAAGGGAGACAGGGTTTGCATGCTTTCTTT. Translated: CASSQGRQGLHAFF.

CDR3 region: CAWRIAGDYGYTF. The CDR3 nucleotides are TGTGCCTGGAGAATCGCAGGGGACTATGGCTACACCTTC. The genes are TRBV30 and TRBJ1-2, with a weak D call TRBD1 (6 bases). From germline, CDR1 is GTSNPN and CDR2 SVGIG (reference sequence). V was trimmed by 3 bases and J by 3 bases, leaving 11 bases between them. The CDR3 length is 13 residues.

The CDR3 reads CAWSVPHLKTQYF. Written as DNA, the CDR3 is TGTGCCTGGAGTGTACCGCACCTGAAGACCCAGTACTTC. The J gene is TRBJ2-5, the V gene TRBV30, with unresolved D. The length of the CDR3 is 13 residues. V gave up 0 bases and J gave up 6 bases, with 11 bases separating them. The germline V gene has CDR1 GTSNPN and CDR2 SVGIG (reference sequence).

The chain employs TRBV4-1 and TRBJ2-1; D might be TRBD2 (5 bases). V shed 0 bases and J shed 9 bases, with 9 bases lying between them. The CDR3 runs 13 residues. Germline assignment: CDR1 MGHRA and CDR2 YSYEKL. The CDR3 sequence: CASSQDSSLEQFF. The DNA for the CDR3 is TGCGCCAGCAGCCAAGATTCTAGCCTTGAGCAGTTCTTC.

The J gene is TRBJ1-6, the V gene TRBV12-5, with D tentatively TRBD1 (6 bases). CDR3 length equals 12 residues. V was shortened by 8 bases and J by 10 bases, with 12 bases between the two germline ends. CDR1 and CDR2 (germline): LGHNT, FRNRAP. The CDR3 DNA reads as TGTGCTAGTAAAGGGGGGATGTCACCCCTCCACTTT. Amino acids: CASKGGMSPLHF. Full variable domain (outside the CDR3, taken from reference TRBV12-5 and TRBJ1-6): DARVTQTPRHKVTEMGQEVTMRCQPILGHNTVFWYRQTMMQGLELLAYFRNRAPLDDSGMPKDRFSAEMPDATLATLKIQPSEPRDSAVYFCASKGGMSPLHFGNGTRLTVT.

J is TRBJ2-2 and V is TRBV18, with TRBD1 identical over 7 bases. J was trimmed by 3 bases and V by 7 bases; bases with no gene match: 5. The CDR3 is made up of 14 amino acids. Germline V gives CDR1 KGHSH, CDR2 LQKENI. As DNA, the CDR3 is TGTGCCAGCTACCGGGACAGATACACCGGGGAGCTGTTTTTT. This sequence encodes CASYRDRYTGELFF.

The chain uses TRBV5-8 and TRBJ2-3; D may be TRBD2 (6 bases). The CDR3 totals 15 residues. Germline CDR1 is SGHTS and CDR2 is YDEGEE. V dropped 3 bases and J dropped 5 bases, with 16 bases sitting between them. The CDR3 is CASSYQGREEDTQYF. CDR3 nucleotide sequence: TGTGCCAGCAGCTACCAGGGCAGGGAGGAAGATACGCAGTATTTT.

The genes are TRBV6-6 and TRBJ1-1; D perhaps matches TRBD1 (5 bases). This CDR3 spans 15 amino acids. V was clipped by 0 bases and J by 4 bases, with 12 bases between them. Per germline, CDR1 MNHNY and CDR2 SVGAGI (reference sequence). CDR3 nucleotide sequence: TGTGCCAGCAGTTACTCGCTCTCGGGGGGCACTGAAGCTTTCTTT. Translating gives CASSYSLSGGTEAFF.

This chain links TRBV6-4 with TRBJ1-1, with D unresolved. The CDR3 has 13 residues. CDR1 is MRHNA, CDR2 SNTAGT, per germline. V shed 4 bases and J shed 0 bases, with 6 bases lying between them. CDR3 loop: CASSVNLNTEAFF. As DNA, the CDR3 is TGTGCCAGCAGTGTGAATTTGAACACTGAAGCTTTCTTT.

J is TRBJ2-2 and V is TRBV30; D not resolved. Germline V gene sequence: CDR1 GTSNPN, CDR2 SVGIG (reference sequence). This CDR3 is 13 amino acids long. V was cut by 2 bases and J by 0 bases, with 4 bases left in between. The DNA of the CDR3 is TGTGCCTGGAGTCGGTCGAACACCGGGGAGCTGTTTTTT. Its translation: CAWSRSNTGELFF.

The rearrangement uses TRBV7-8 and TRBJ2-7; no clear D. The CDR3 consists of 12 residues. Per germline, CDR1 SGHVS and CDR2 FQNEAQ. Between the trimmed V and J ends, which lost 0 bases and 7 bases, there was a span of 7 bases. CDR3 DNA sequence: TGTGCCAGCAGCTTAGCGTTCCGGGAGCAGTACTTC. Its translation is CASSLAFREQYF. The whole variable domain, remainder taken from reference TRBV7-8 and TRBJ2-7, is GAGVSQSPRYKVAKRGQDVALRCDPISGHVSLFWYQQALGQGPEFLTYFQNEAQLDKSGLPSDRFFAERPEGSVSTLKIQRTQQEDSAVYLCASSLAFREQYFGPGTRLTVT.

J is TRBJ2-7 and V is TRBV27; D may be TRBD2 (5 bases). This CDR3 contains 14 residues. Germline V gene sequence: CDR1 MNHEY, CDR2 SMNVEV (reference sequence). Trimming shortened V by 1 base and J by 1 base, and 8 bases separated the two germline ends. The CDR3 DNA reads as TGTGCCAGCAGTTTATATGGGAGATCCTACGAGCAGTACTTC. It specifies CASSLYGRSYEQYF.

This clone was observed a single time. As DNA, the CDR3 is TGTGCCAGCAGCTTAACAGGGGCTGCGGCTGAAGCTTTCTTT. The encoded protein is CASSLTGAAAEAFF. This sequence joins TRBV7-2 and TRBJ1-1; TRBD1 aligns across 7 bases. CDR1 and CDR2 from the germline V gene are SGHTA and FQGNSA. This CDR3 region has 14 residues. V lost 2 bases, J lost 6 bases, and 6 bases stayed unmatched.

This chain uses TRBV19 with TRBJ1-4; D is unresolved. CDR1 LNHDA and CDR2 SQIVND come from the germline V gene (reference sequence). Between the trimmed V and J ends, which lost 6 bases and 15 bases, there was a span of 14 bases. The CDR3 spans 11 residues. CDR3 in amino acids: CASSDRSRLFF. The CDR3 nucleotides read TGTGCCAGTAGCGATAGGAGCCGATTGTTTTTT.

The chain combines TRBV5-1 with TRBJ2-5; possible D gene TRBD1, 6 bases. CDR1 is SGHRS, CDR2 YFSETQ, per germline. V dropped 4 bases and J dropped 1 base, with 8 bases sitting between them. CDR3 length equals 13 residues. Written as DNA, the CDR3 is TGCGCCAGCAGCAGGGGGATCCAAGAGACCCAGTACTTC. It specifies CASSRGIQETQYF.

The rearrangement links TRBV30 to TRBJ2-3; no clear D. The V end lost 4 bases, the J end lost 0 bases, and 8 bases lay between the germline ends. Germline V gene lookup returns CDR1 GTSNPN and CDR2 SVGIG (reference sequence). The CDR3 totals 13 residues. CDR3 DNA sequence: TGTGCCTGGACTATCACAAGCACAGATACGCAGTATTTT. Translated, it gives CAWTITSTDTQYF.